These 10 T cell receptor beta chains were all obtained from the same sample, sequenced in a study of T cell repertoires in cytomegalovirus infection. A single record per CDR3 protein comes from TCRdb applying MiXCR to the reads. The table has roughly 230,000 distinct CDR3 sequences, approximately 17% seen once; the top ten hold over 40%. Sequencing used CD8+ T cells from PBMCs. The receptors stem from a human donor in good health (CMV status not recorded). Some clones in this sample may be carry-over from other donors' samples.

This CDR3 is CASSARIGTGGSGNIQYF. The CDR3 coding sequence is TGTGCCAGCAGCGCGCGAATCGGGACAGGGGGTTCGGGGAACATTCAGTACTTC. V gene TRBV7-9 combines with J gene TRBJ2-4; 11 bases match TRBD1. Germline values: CDR1 SEHNR, CDR2 FQNEAQ (reference sequence). The V segment lost 5 bases and the J segment 7 bases; nucleotides outside the gene matches: 16. The CDR3 runs 18 residues.

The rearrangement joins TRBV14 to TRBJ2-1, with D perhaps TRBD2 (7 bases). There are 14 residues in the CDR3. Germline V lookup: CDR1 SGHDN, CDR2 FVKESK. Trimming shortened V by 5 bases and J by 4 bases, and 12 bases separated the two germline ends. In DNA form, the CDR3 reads TGTGCCAGCAGCTCACGGGGGGCTTACAATGAGCAGTTCTTC. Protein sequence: CASSSRGAYNEQFF.

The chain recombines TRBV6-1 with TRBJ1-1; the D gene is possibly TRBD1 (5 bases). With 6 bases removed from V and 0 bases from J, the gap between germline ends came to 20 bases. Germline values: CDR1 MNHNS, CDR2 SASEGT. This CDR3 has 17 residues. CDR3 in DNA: TGTGCCAGCAGGGCCCCATCCACCAGGGCGCTGAACACTGAAGCTTTCTTT. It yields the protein CASRAPSTRALNTEAFF.

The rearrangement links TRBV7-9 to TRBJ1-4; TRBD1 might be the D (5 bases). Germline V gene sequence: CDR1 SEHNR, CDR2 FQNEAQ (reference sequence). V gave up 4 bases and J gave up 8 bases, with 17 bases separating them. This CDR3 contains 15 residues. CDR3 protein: CASSSSGTADEKLFF. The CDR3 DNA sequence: TGTGCCAGCAGCTCATCCGGGACGGCAGACGAAAAACTGTTTTTT.

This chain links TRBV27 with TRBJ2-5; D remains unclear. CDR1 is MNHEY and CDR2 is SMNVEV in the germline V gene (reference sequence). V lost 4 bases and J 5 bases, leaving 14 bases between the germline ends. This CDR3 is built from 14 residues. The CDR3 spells CASSWSPVAETQYF. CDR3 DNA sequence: TGTGCCAGCAGTTGGTCGCCGGTCGCGGAGACCCAGTACTTC.

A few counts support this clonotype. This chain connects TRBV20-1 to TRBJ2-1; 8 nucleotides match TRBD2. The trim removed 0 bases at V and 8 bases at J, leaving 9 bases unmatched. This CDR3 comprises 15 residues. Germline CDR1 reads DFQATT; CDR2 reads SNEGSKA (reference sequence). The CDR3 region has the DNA TGCAGTGCTAGAGATCGAGCGGGGGTTAACGATGAGCAGTTCTTC. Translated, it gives CSARDRAGVNDEQFF.

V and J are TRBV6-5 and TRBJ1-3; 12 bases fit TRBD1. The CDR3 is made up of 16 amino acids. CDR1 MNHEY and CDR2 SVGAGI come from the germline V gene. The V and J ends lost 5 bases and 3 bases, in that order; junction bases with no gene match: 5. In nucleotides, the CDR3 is TGTGCCAGCAGTACGGGACAGGGGGCACTTGGAAACACCATATATTTT. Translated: CASSTGQGALGNTIYF.

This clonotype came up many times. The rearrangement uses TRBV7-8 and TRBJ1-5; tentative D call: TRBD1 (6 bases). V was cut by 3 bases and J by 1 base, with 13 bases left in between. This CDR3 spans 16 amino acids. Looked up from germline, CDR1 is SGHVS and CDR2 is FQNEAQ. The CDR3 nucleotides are TGTGCCAGCAGCTTGTTCAGGGGCGAAAGCAATCAGCCCCAGCATTTT. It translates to CASSLFRGESNQPQHF.

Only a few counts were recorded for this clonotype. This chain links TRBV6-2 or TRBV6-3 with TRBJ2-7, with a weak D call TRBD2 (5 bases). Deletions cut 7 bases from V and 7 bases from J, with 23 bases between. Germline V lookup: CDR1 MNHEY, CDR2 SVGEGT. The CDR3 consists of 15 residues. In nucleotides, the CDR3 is TGTGCCAGCATCAAGCGGCCCGGACCCTCGCGGGAGCAGTACTTC. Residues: CASIKRPGPSREQYF.

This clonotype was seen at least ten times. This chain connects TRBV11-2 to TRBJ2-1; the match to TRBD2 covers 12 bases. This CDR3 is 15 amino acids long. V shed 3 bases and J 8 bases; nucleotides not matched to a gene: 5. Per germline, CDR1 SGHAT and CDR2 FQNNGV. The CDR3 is CASSFWTSGVYEQFF. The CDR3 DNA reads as TGTGCCAGCAGCTTTTGGACTAGCGGGGTCTATGAGCAGTTCTTC.